Presented here are 19 T cell receptor beta chains from one specimen sequenced in a study of shared clonotypes between healthy human individuals. The table came from immunoSEQ multiplex PCR; TCRdb's copy has only in-frame clones and leaves some out. The sample includes fewer than 1.8 million clones, roughly 98.5% seen only once; the top ten take 0.36%. Sequenced input: naive CD4+ T cells sorted from blood. Subset: CD45RA+ positively selected. Every receptor here comes from a man aged 25 to 40 in good health.

V is TRBV19 and J is TRBJ2-5, with D uncertain. The germline V gene has CDR1 LNHDA and CDR2 SQIVND (reference sequence). The germline V and J ends were trimmed by 0 bases and 7 bases, with 12 bases remaining between them. This CDR3 has 14 residues. CDR3 amino acids: CASSIDDNKSTQYF. The CDR3 nucleotides read TGTGCCAGTAGTATAGACGACAATAAGTCGACCCAGTACTTC.

The V call is TRBV30, the J call TRBJ1-3; 8 bases fit TRBD1. The CDR3 covers 15 residues. CDR1 and CDR2 (germline): GTSNPN, SVGIG (reference sequence). The V segment lost 2 bases and the J segment 0 bases; nucleotides outside the gene matches: 3. The CDR3: CAWSWTGSSGNTIYF. The CDR3 DNA reads TGTGCCTGGAGTTGGACAGGGTCCTCTGGAAACACCATATATTTT.

This rearrangement joins TRBV7-9 to TRBJ2-7; D may be TRBD1 or TRBD2 (5 bases each). V dropped 4 bases and J dropped 3 bases, with 16 bases sitting between them. This CDR3 spans 15 amino acids. The germline gives CDR1 SEHNR, CDR2 FQNEAQ (reference sequence). CDR3: CASSSGYGADYEQYF. The CDR3 DNA reads TGTGCCAGCAGCTCAGGATACGGGGCAGACTACGAGCAGTACTTC.

The chain has TRBV7-9 and TRBJ2-6; 7 nucleotides match TRBD1. The length of the CDR3 is 18 residues. Germline V lookup: CDR1 SEHNR, CDR2 FQNEAQ (reference sequence). J lost 0 bases, V lost 6 bases, and 11 bases had no gene match. The CDR3 DNA is TGTGCCAGCAGTTTCTGGGACAGTGCCTTCTCTGGGGCCAACGTCCTGACTTTC. This encodes CASSFWDSAFSGANVLTF.

The chain combines TRBV6-5 with TRBJ1-2; D gene uncertain. Trimming removed 2 bases from V and 6 bases from J, with 13 bases in between. The CDR3 length is 14 residues. CDR1 and CDR2 from the germline V gene are MNHEY and SVGAGI. The CDR3 DNA reads as TGTGCCAGCAGTTACACCCGGATTTCTAATGGCTACACCTTC. This sequence encodes CASSYTRISNGYTF.

This chain connects TRBV29-1 to TRBJ1-2, with D hard to call. V was cut by 0 bases and J by 2 bases, with 16 bases left in between. Per the germline V gene, CDR1 is SQVTM and CDR2 is ANQGSEA. This CDR3 has 16 amino acids. The CDR3 protein is CSVEDVNLGSNYGYTF. In DNA form, the CDR3 reads TGCAGCGTTGAAGATGTAAATTTGGGGTCCAACTATGGCTACACCTTC. The complete variable domain, with remaining parts taken from reference TRBV29-1 and TRBJ1-2, reads SAVISQKPSRDICQRGTSLTIQCQVDSQVTMMFWYRQQPGQSLTLIATANQGSEATYESGFVIDKFPISRPNLTFSTLTVSNMSPEDSSIYLCSVEDVNLGSNYGYTFGSGTRLTVV.

J is TRBJ2-7 and V is TRBV27, with a possible D match to TRBD2 (5 bases). The CDR3 covers 14 residues. CDR1 is MNHEY and CDR2 is SMNVEV in the germline V gene (reference sequence). Trimming stripped 2 bases from V and 3 bases from J, with 11 bases between. CDR3 amino acids: CASSLRSGDYEQYF. DNA for the CDR3: TGTGCCAGCAGTTTAAGGAGCGGTGACTACGAGCAGTACTTC.

The chain carries TRBV7-2 and TRBJ2-1; D ambiguous. V was shortened by 5 bases and J by 10 bases, with 9 bases between the two germline ends. This CDR3 region has 11 residues. CDR1 is SGHTA, CDR2 FQGNSA, per germline. As DNA, the CDR3 is TGTGCCAGCAGCCCCATAGGCGAGCAGTTCTTC. Translated: CASSPIGEQFF.

The J gene is TRBJ1-4, the V gene TRBV6-5; TRBD1 might be the D (5 bases). CDR3 size: 15 residues. V was cut by 6 bases and J by 11 bases, with 22 bases left in between. Germline-derived CDR1 and CDR2 are MNHEY and SVGAGI. The DNA of the CDR3 is TGTGCCAGCAGGGAAACCGGGACCGCACGGGGCAAACTGTTTTTT. Translating it yields CASRETGTARGKLFF.

The genes are TRBV28 and TRBJ2-3; perhaps TRBD2 as D (7 bases). Germline CDR1 is MDHEN and CDR2 is SYDVKM. The V and J ends lost 4 bases and 4 bases respectively, with 15 bases between them. The CDR3 covers 15 residues. In DNA form, the CDR3 reads TGTGCCAGCAGTTGGCGGGGGCCGGGAGCAGATACGCAGTATTTT. Its protein product is CASSWRGPGADTQYF.

The chain links TRBV9 to TRBJ2-3; 12 bases are a match to TRBD2. V lost 0 bases to trimming and J lost 5 bases; unmatched junction nucleotides: 7. CDR1 and CDR2 (germline): SGDLS, YYNGEE. This CDR3 is built from 17 residues. The CDR3 bases are TGTGCCAGCAGCGTAGGGGCTAGCGGGAGGGCCATAGATACGCAGTATTTT. Translation: CASSVGASGRAIDTQYF.

The V and J genes are TRBV5-4 and TRBJ2-1, with D possibly matching TRBD2 (6 bases). The germline V gene encodes CDR1 SGHNT and CDR2 YYREEE (reference sequence). The CDR3 totals 13 residues. V gave up 2 bases and J gave up 5 bases, with 8 bases separating them. CDR3 amino acids: CASSFGSDNEQFF. The CDR3 nucleotides read TGTGCCAGCAGCTTCGGGAGCGACAATGAGCAGTTCTTC.

The genes are TRBV7-8 and TRBJ1-1, with 10 positions matching TRBD1. The CDR3 extends over 16 amino acids. The V gene end was trimmed by 5 bases and the J gene end by 0 bases; junction bases not matched to a gene: 6. The germline gives CDR1 SGHVS, CDR2 FQNEAQ. The CDR3 DNA sequence: TGTGCCAGCAGCATTCGACAGGGGGCCTTGAACACTGAAGCTTTCTTT. Amino acid sequence: CASSIRQGALNTEAFF. Filled out from reference TRBV7-8 and TRBJ1-1, the complete variable domain reads GAGVSQSPRYKVAKRGQDVALRCDPISGHVSLFWYQQALGQGPEFLTYFQNEAQLDKSGLPSDRFFAERPEGSVSTLKIQRTQQEDSAVYLCASSIRQGALNTEAFFGQGTRLTVV.

The chain couples TRBV2 to TRBJ1-1; 10 nucleotides line up with TRBD1. This CDR3 comprises 14 residues. Germline CDR1 SNHLY, CDR2 FYNNEI. The ends lost 10 bases at V and 3 bases at J; junction bases unmatched: 8. CDR3 protein: CAILTGTGDTEAFF. The CDR3 DNA reads TGTGCCATACTTACCGGGACAGGGGACACTGAAGCTTTCTTT.

The chain uses TRBV11-1 and TRBJ2-1; 13 bases fit TRBD2. The CDR3 spans 16 residues. Unmatched junction bases numbered 8, after V lost 5 bases and J lost 7 bases. The germline CDR1 and CDR2 sequences are SGHAT and FQDESV (reference sequence). CDR3 bases: TGTGCCAGCAGCCCACGACTAGCGGGGGGATCAAATGAGCAGTTCTTC. This translates into CASSPRLAGGSNEQFF.

The genes are TRBV10-2 and TRBJ2-5; D is ambiguous. This CDR3 has 14 amino acids. CDR1 and CDR2 (germline): WSHSY, SAAADI. The V end was cut by 2 bases, the J end by 1 base, with 8 bases between. The CDR3, as DNA: TGCGCCAGCAGTGAGAGGAGCGTCCAAGAGACCCAGTACTTC. Translating it yields CASSERSVQETQYF.

Turning to this clone: The sample carries other DNA sequences with the same CDR3. The CDR3 sequence: CASSLGNQPQHF. In nucleotides, the CDR3 is TGTGCCAGCAGCTTAGGTAATCAGCCCCAGCATTTT. The chain couples TRBV7-9 to TRBJ1-5; D is ambiguous. The V gene lost 1 base and the J gene lost 4 bases, with 2 bases spanning the gap. The germline V gene has CDR1 SEHNR and CDR2 FQNEAQ (reference sequence). This CDR3 region has 12 residues.

The J gene is TRBJ2-7, the V gene TRBV19, with 7 nucleotides matching TRBD1. The CDR3 spans 14 residues. V dropped 9 bases and J dropped 0; count of bases not matched to a gene: 8. Germline V gene data show CDR1 as LNHDA and CDR2 as SQIVND (reference sequence). The CDR3 reads CASRPRGTSYEQYF. The CDR3 region has the DNA TGTGCCAGCCGGCCCAGGGGGACCTCCTACGAGCAGTACTTC.

The chain combines TRBV29-1 with TRBJ2-1; 15 bases map to TRBD2. This CDR3 is built from 13 residues. CDR1 and CDR2 (germline): SQVTM, ANQGSEA. V lost 3 bases and J lost 15; bases outside the gene matches: 6. The CDR3 spells CSVERGLAGGGFF. The CDR3 coding sequence is TGCAGCGTTGAGAGAGGACTAGCGGGAGGGGGGTTCTTC.